Below are 15 T cell receptor beta chains sequenced from a single sample in a study of T cell responses to AZD1222 COVID-19 vaccine. Repertoires were generated with immunoSEQ multiplex PCR, while TCRdb's copy carries only in-frame clones and drops some. The sample lists 120,000 or so clones; around 89% were seen once. Sequenced material: peripheral blood, taken on day 0 of AZD1222 vaccination. These receptors were taken from an adult in good health.

The table lists this clone with a few counts. V usage is TRBV2 and J usage is TRBJ2-4; 7 nucleotides line up with TRBD2. The trim removed 2 bases at V and 15 bases at J, leaving 4 bases unmatched. The CDR3 runs to 11 residues. Germline V gene data show CDR1 as SNHLY and CDR2 as FYNNEI. CDR3 region: CASSEREERYF. As DNA, the CDR3 is TGTGCCAGCAGTGAACGGGAGGAAAGGTACTTC.

The chain joins TRBV28 to TRBJ1-1; no clear D gene. CDR1 MDHEN and CDR2 SYDVKM come from the germline V gene. CDR3 length equals 12 residues. Deletions cut 1 base from V and 7 bases from J, with 7 bases between. The CDR3 here is CASSLSTGEAFF. The CDR3, as DNA: TGTGCCAGCAGTTTATCCACGGGTGAAGCTTTCTTT.

This clone was seen just once. This rearrangement joins TRBV5-4 to TRBJ1-2; no clear D gene. CDR1 SGHNT and CDR2 YYREEE come from the germline V gene (reference sequence). V gave up 0 bases and J gave up 6 bases, with 12 bases separating them. CDR3 length: 14 residues. The CDR3 DNA sequence: TGTGCCAGCAGCTTGGTCGGAAGCAGGAATGGCTACACCTTC. Translating it yields CASSLVGSRNGYTF.

This chain uses TRBV5-4 with TRBJ1-1, with 10 bases that match TRBD1. The CDR3 has 15 residues. V shed 1 base and J 1 base; nucleotides not matched to a gene: 1. CDR1 SGHNT and CDR2 YYREEE come from the germline V gene (reference sequence). The CDR3 loop reads CASSLRTGGNTEAFF. CDR3 nucleotides: TGTGCCAGCAGCTTGAGGACAGGGGGGAACACTGAAGCTTTCTTT.

The chain couples TRBV4-1 to TRBJ1-2; maybe TRBD1 (6 bases). Germline V CDR1 and CDR2: MGHRA, YSYEKL. V lost 2 bases, J lost 8 bases, and 18 bases lay in between. The CDR3 is 15 residues long. The CDR3 protein is CASSQLPAYREGYTF. The CDR3 nucleotides are TGCGCCAGCAGCCAATTACCAGCCTACAGGGAGGGCTACACCTTC.

The gene calls are TRBV28 and TRBJ2-1, with 10 positions matching TRBD2. This CDR3 has 15 amino acids. J was trimmed by 7 bases and V by 5 bases; bases with no gene match: 8. Looked up from germline, CDR1 is MDHEN and CDR2 is SYDVKM. DNA for the CDR3: TGTGCCAGCAGTCCCGCTAGCGGGAGAACGAATGAGCAGTTCTTC. Translation: CASSPASGRTNEQFF.

The CDR3 coding sequence is TGTGCCAGCAGCTTAGTAAGCTCCAGCACAGATACGCAGTATTTT. Encoded protein: CASSLVSSSTDTQYF. This chain links TRBV7-9 with TRBJ2-3; D remains unclear. The CDR3 runs 15 residues. The V gene's germline CDR1 is SEHNR and CDR2 FQNEAQ (reference sequence). V was cut by 1 base and J by 0 bases, with 8 bases left in between.

This sequence joins TRBV18 and TRBJ2-3; no clear D gene. The germline V gene has CDR1 KGHSH and CDR2 LQKENI. Trimming left V 0 bases short and J 3 bases short, with 4 bases between. The length of the CDR3 is 13 residues. DNA of the CDR3: TGTGCCAGCTCACCACCAGGGACAGATACGCAGTATTTT. The encoded protein is CASSPPGTDTQYF.

The gene calls are TRBV2 and TRBJ2-4; D gene ambiguous. The V and J ends lost 7 bases and 3 bases respectively, with 13 bases between them. Germline lookup yields CDR1 SNHLY and CDR2 FYNNEI. This CDR3 region has 14 residues. CDR3 DNA: TGTGCCAGCAAAGTCGCCAGGAGCAAAAACATTCAGTACTTC. Encoded protein: CASKVARSKNIQYF.

The genes are TRBV7-9 and TRBJ1-4; weak D call: TRBD1 (6 bases). This CDR3 region has 14 residues. Trimming took off 6 bases at V and 6 bases at J, with 14 bases between the two ends. The V gene's germline CDR1 is SEHNR and CDR2 FQNEAQ (reference sequence). CDR3 bases: TGTGCCAGCAGTCGGACAGACTCCTATGAAAAACTGTTTTTT. This encodes CASSRTDSYEKLFF. The full variable domain, in which reference TRBV7-9 and TRBJ1-4 provide the parts outside the CDR3, is DTGVSQNPRHKITKRGQNVTFRCDPISEHNRLYWYRQTLGQGPEFLTYFQNEAQLEKSRLLSDRFSAERPKGSFSTLEIQRTEQGDSAMYLCASSRTDSYEKLFFGSGTQLSVL.

The V and J genes are TRBV6-5 and TRBJ1-3; no reliable D call. CDR3 length: 13 residues. Trimming removed 7 bases at V and 9 bases at J, with 16 bases between. Per the germline V gene, CDR1 is MNHEY and CDR2 is SVGAGI. CDR3 DNA: TGTGCCAGCACCCCAGTCCCGACGGGCACCATATATTTT. The encoded protein is CASTPVPTGTIYF.

The DNA for the CDR3 is TGTGCCAGCAGCTTAGGAGCGGGAGGCTCCTCCTACGAGCAGTACTTC. Amino acid sequence: CASSLGAGGSSYEQYF. The rearrangement joins TRBV7-9 to TRBJ2-7, with 9 bases matching TRBD2. Germline loops: CDR1 SEHNR, CDR2 FQNEAQ (reference sequence). The CDR3 length is 16 residues. V gave up 1 base and J gave up 0 bases; unmatched junction bases: 4.

V is TRBV21-1 and J is TRBJ1-6; the listed D gene, TRBD1, was not tested against the DNA. TRBV21-1 is listed as a pseudogene. This CDR3 contains 17 residues. This CDR3 is CASSGSGQSSYNSPLHF. The CDR3 coding sequence is TGTGCCAGCAGCGGGTCTGGACAGAGCTCCTATAATTCACCCCTCCACTTT.

The V and J genes are TRBV18 and TRBJ1-5, with a tentative D call TRBD1 (5 bases). The CDR3 has 13 amino acids. V lost 6 bases, J lost 5 bases, and 11 bases lay in between. The germline V gene encodes CDR1 KGHSH and CDR2 LQKENI. The CDR3 nucleotides read TGTGCCAGCTCCCGGGGGTTCGATCAGCCCCAGCATTTT. Its protein product is CASSRGFDQPQHF.

V gene TRBV19 combines with J gene TRBJ2-2, with 12 bases that match TRBD1. The CDR3 sequence is 16 residues long. The germline CDR1 and CDR2 sequences are LNHDA and SQIVND (reference sequence). After removal of 7 bases from V and 7 bases from J, the junction contained 10 bases not matched to a gene. CDR3 bases: TGTGCCAGTACTGATTTGGGACAGGGGGCCGTCGGGGAGCTGTTTTTT. It translates to CASTDLGQGAVGELFF.